Listed below are T cell receptor beta chains from one sample, sequenced in a study of OX40 agonist ivuxolimab in advanced cancers. This table comes from immunoSEQ multiplex PCR, and its TCRdb copy is limited to in-frame clones, with some not included. Of approximately 64,000 clones in the sample, just over 85% were seen once. The specimen comprised CD4+ or CD8+ T cells sorted from blood, sampled in a trial of the OX40 agonist ivuxolimab. Receptor source: an adult with an advanced solid tumor such as melanoma, head and neck, liver or kidney cancer. CDR3s include the opening cysteine and the closing phenylalanine or tryptophan. A D gene is named only where the DNA matches it firmly. Not all rows give a size; the values are once, few, many and, for expanded clones, a class.

d_call	v_call	clone_size	j_call	cdr3_nt	cdr3_aa
NA	TRBV7-9	NA	TRBJ1-1	TGTGCCAGCAGCATCAGGGGTCAGAACACTGAAGCTTTCTTT	CASSIRGQNTEAFF
TRBD1	TRBV30	NA	TRBJ2-1	TGTGCCTGGAGTGTGGGACAGTACAATGAGCAGTTCTTC	CAWSVGQYNEQFF
TRBD2	TRBV5-4	NA	TRBJ2-3	TGTGCCAGCAGCTTGGAGGCTAGCGGGGAGGGGGATACGCAGTATTTT	CASSLEASGEGDTQYF
TRBD2	TRBV7-6	NA	TRBJ2-5	TGTGCCAGCACCTGGGGGGGGTACCAAGAGACCCAGTACTTC	CASTWGGYQETQYF
NA	TRBV5-6	NA	TRBJ1-1	TGTGCCAGCAGCCCGGAGCCCCGGGGGCTGTTGGCTTTCTTT	CASSPEPRGLLAFF
TRBD1	TRBV9	NA	TRBJ1-3	TGTGCCAGCAGCCCTCGGGACAGCGGAAACACCATATATTTT	CASSPRDSGNTIYF
NA	TRBV7-9	NA	TRBJ2-1	TGTGCCAGCTCGCCAGACAGATACAATGAGCAGTTCTTC	CASSPDRYNEQFF
NA	TRBV5-1	NA	TRBJ2-3	TGCGCCAGCAGCCTCAGGGGTCAGGCAGATACGCAGTATTTT	CASSLRGQADTQYF
NA	TRBV14	medium-sized	TRBJ1-2	TGTGCCAGCAGCCAAGAAACAGGGACCTATGGCTACACCTTC	CASSQETGTYGYTF
TRBD1	TRBV27	NA	TRBJ1-6	TGTGCCAGCAGTTTCCGGGACAGCCCCGTCAGTAATTCACCCCTCCACTTT	CASSFRDSPVSNSPLHF
NA	TRBV7-2	once	TRBJ2-5	TGTGCCAGCAGCTTAGGAGGGAGTGAGACCCAGTACTTC	CASSLGGSETQYF
NA	TRBV7-2	NA	TRBJ2-2	TGTGCCAGCAGCCCCCCCAAGGCCGGGGAGCTGTTTTTT	CASSPPKAGELFF
NA	TRBV7-3	once	TRBJ2-1	TGTGCCAGCAGCTTAACGGCGACGGCCAATGAGCAGTTCTTC	CASSLTATANEQFF
NA	TRBV7-9	NA	TRBJ1-6	TGTGCCAGCAGCTTGGGGCAGGGAAGAACACCCCTCCACTTT	CASSLGQGRTPLHF
NA	TRBV6-1	NA	TRBJ2-7	TGTGCCAGCAGTGATCCCACAGGGCCCCCCTACGAGCAGTACTTC	CASSDPTGPPYEQYF
NA	TRBV19	NA	TRBJ1-3	TGTGCCAGTAGTATAGTTGGGGACCCCTCTGGAAACACCATATATTTT	CASSIVGDPSGNTIYF
NA	TRBV6-5	NA	TRBJ2-4	TGTGCCAGCCGGACCCTACTAGCCAAAAACATTCAGTACTTC	CASRTLLAKNIQYF
NA	TRBV16	few	TRBJ2-1	TGTGCCAGCAGCCAGGGACGATACAATGAGCAGTTCTTC	CASSQGRYNEQFF
TRBD1	TRBV25-1	once	TRBJ2-3	TGTGCCAGCAGTGTCGCTTGGGACAGAACAGATACGCAGTATTTT	CASSVAWDRTDTQYF
NA	TRBV28	NA	TRBJ1-1	TGTGCCAGCAGCCCGAACCGGGTGAACACTGAAGCTTTCTTT	CASSPNRVNTEAFF
NA	TRBV19	NA	TRBJ1-6	TGTGCCAGTAGGGTGGGGGGCAGCGCTAATTCACCCCTCCACTTT	CASRVGGSANSPLHF
NA	TRBV11-1	NA	TRBJ1-2	TGTGCCAGCAGCTCCCAACAGGGACCAGCTAACTATGGCTACACCTTC	CASSSQQGPANYGYTF
TRBD1	TRBV7-2	NA	TRBJ1-5	TGTGCCAGCAGCCCCACAGGGGTTGGTGCCCAGCATTTT	CASSPTGVGAQHF
NA	TRBV6-5	NA	TRBJ1-4	TGTGCCAGCAGCGAAAGGACTTCCGAAAAACTGTTTTTT	CASSERTSEKLFF
NA	TRBV7-9	NA	TRBJ1-1	TGTGCCAGCAGCTTATTGAAGGAGGGACGGGAAGCTTTCTTT	CASSLLKEGREAFF
NA	TRBV6-4	NA	TRBJ1-5	TGTGCCAGCAGTGACTCGCCAGGCCCCATTAGCAATCAGCCCCAGCATTTT	CASSDSPGPISNQPQHF
TRBD2	TRBV7-6	NA	TRBJ2-7	TGTGCCAGCAGCTTAGGAGTAGGCGGGGGAAGCTCCTACGAGCAGTACTTC	CASSLGVGGGSSYEQYF
NA	TRBV7-3	NA	TRBJ1-1	TGTGCCAGCAGCCCCGGGGGCAGGGCAACTGAAGCTTTCTTT	CASSPGGRATEAFF
TRBD2	TRBV28	NA	TRBJ2-5	TGTGCCAGCAGTTCACATCGACTAGCGGGGAGTGAGACCCAGTACTTC	CASSSHRLAGSETQYF
NA	TRBV19	few	TRBJ1-2	TGTGCCAGTAGTCTCCGTCCAGGGAGCGGCTACACCTTC	CASSLRPGSGYTF
TRBD1	TRBV5-8	NA	TRBJ2-1	TGTGCCAGCAGCAAAATGACAGGGGGTTACTACAATGAGCAGTTCTTC	CASSKMTGGYYNEQFF
NA	TRBV18	NA	TRBJ1-5	TGTGCCAGCTCCGTGTCAGGGGATCAGCCCCAGCATTTT	CASSVSGDQPQHF
NA	TRBV5-4	NA	TRBJ2-7	TGTGCCAGCAGTCTACAAAACTCCTACGAGCAGTACTTC	CASSLQNSYEQYF
TRBD2	TRBV19	NA	TRBJ2-3	TGTGCCAGTAGACTGGGTAGCGGGGGGGCCTTACGATTTGCAGATACGCAGTATTTT	CASRLGSGGALRFADTQYF
NA	TRBV29-1	NA	TRBJ1-4	TGCAGCGTTGTATCAGGCAGGGGAGACGAAAAACTGTTTTTT	CSVVSGRGDEKLFF
TRBD1	TRBV28	NA	TRBJ2-2	TGTGCCAGCAGTTCCGTCACAGGGGGCATCGGGGAGCTGTTTTTT	CASSSVTGGIGELFF
TRBD1	TRBV15	NA	TRBJ1-6	TGTGCCACCAGCAGGGACAGGGGGGACTCACCCCTCCACTTT	CATSRDRGDSPLHF
TRBD2	TRBV27	NA	TRBJ2-7	TGTGCCAGCAGTCCCCCGGGACTAGCGGGGGGGCTGGCCTACGAGCAGTACTTC	CASSPPGLAGGLAYEQYF
NA	TRBV18	NA	TRBJ2-7	TGTGCCAGCTCACTCGGACCTCCCCCGATAAACGAGCAGTACTTC	CASSLGPPPINEQYF
TRBD2	TRBV5-4	NA	TRBJ2-1	TGTGCCAGCAGCCCCTCCGGCGGGGGGCTTTACAATGAGCAGTTCTTC	CASSPSGGGLYNEQFF
TRBD1	TRBV29-1	NA	TRBJ2-7	TGCAGCGTTGAAGATTTCGCGGGACAGGGTTCCTACGAGCAGTACTTC	CSVEDFAGQGSYEQYF